This T cell receptor beta chain derives from a study of blood T cell repertoires in COVID-19. Whole-study context: Acute and convalescent COVID-19 samples came from the United States, Italy and Spain. T cells, B-cell-depleted T cells, or PBMCs provided the cDNA or gDNA that served as material.

Per the study methods: Quantification of nucleated cells was approximated via reference gene primer amplification. Assay: immunoSEQ multiplex PCR; the TCRdb copy retains only in-frame clones and omits some. Clone size and V and J calls were adopted from that table, with D and trimming inferred from the DNA. The sample lists 230,000 or so clones, about 86% occurring once. This clone was seen a single time. V lost 0 bases to trimming and J lost 7 bases, with 14 bases between them. CDR1 is SGHRS and CDR2 is YFSETQ in the germline V gene. The CDR3 sequence is 15 residues long. This chain connects TRBV5-1 to TRBJ2-1, with a possible D match to TRBD1 (6 bases). This clonotype originated in a woman aged 45 to 65 with acute COVID-19. Sequences were obtained from PBMCs or T cells enriched from blood (not recorded which). CDR3 residues: CASSLVQGGINEQFF. The CDR3 DNA reads TGCGCCAGCAGCTTGGTACAGGGCGGCATAAATGAGCAGTTCTTC.